This T cell receptor beta chain was profiled in a study of T-cell reconstitution after alpha-beta-depleted transplantation in children. The TCRbeta library incorporated unique molecular identifiers. TCRdb independently ran MiXCR on the PCR reads; one entry per CDR3 protein. Here the sample spans about 480,000 distinct CDR3 sequences, approximately 12% being singletons. V lost 2 bases, J lost 2 bases, and 11 bases lay in between. Germline assignment: CDR1 MNHEY and CDR2 SVGEGT. The CDR3 contains 15 residues. The TCR originated in a human donor who donated a stem cell graft to a child with combined immunodeficiency. Sequenced material: PBMCs from the stem cell graft donor, taken from the stem cell graft. V usage is TRBV6-2 or TRBV6-3 and J usage is TRBJ2-3; D is perhaps TRBD2 (7 bases). CDR3 bases: TGTGCCAGCAGTTACCGGGGGGCACACACAGATACGCAGTATTTT. Translation: CASSYRGAHTDTQYF.